The next 9 T cell receptor beta chains were all read from a single sample in a study of PD-1 blockade in classical Hodgkin lymphoma. Every patient had relapsed following autologous stem cell transplantation, and cohorts differed in brentuximab vedotin exposure. Measured with immunoSEQ multiplex PCR; TCRdb has only the in-frame clones, and not every one. This table holds fewer than 65,000 clones, about 92% found once. Source: peripheral blood mononuclear cells (PBMCs), taken at baseline. The source of these receptors is a human donor with classical Hodgkin lymphoma.

This rearrangement joins TRBV6-5 to TRBJ2-5, with D perhaps matching TRBD1 or TRBD2 (5 bases each). V was clipped by 10 bases and J by 6 bases, with 12 bases between them. Germline assignment: CDR1 MNHEY and CDR2 SVGAGI. The CDR3 is 11 amino acids. CDR3 sequence: CATRELKTQYF. The CDR3, as DNA: TGTGCCACCAGGGAGTTGAAGACCCAGTACTTC.

V gene TRBV30 combines with J gene TRBJ2-1, with D unclear. The CDR3 is made up of 11 amino acids. Germline CDR1 reads GTSNPN; CDR2 reads SVGIG (reference sequence). The ends were cut back, 5 bases at V and 5 bases at J, with 7 bases in the middle. The CDR3 sequence is CAWGLNNEQFF. CDR3 sequence (DNA): TGTGCCTGGGGTCTAAACAATGAGCAGTTCTTC.

V gene TRBV27 combines with J gene TRBJ2-7; D is tentatively TRBD1 or TRBD2 (5 bases each). V gave up 8 bases and J gave up 3 bases, with 11 bases separating them. There are 12 residues in the CDR3. Germline values: CDR1 MNHEY, CDR2 SMNVEV (reference sequence). CDR3 protein: CASWGPYYEQYF. The CDR3, as DNA: TGTGCCAGCTGGGGACCCTACTACGAGCAGTACTTC.

There are a few counts of this clone. The DNA of the CDR3 is TGTGCCAGCAGCTTGCCCAACACCTACGAGCAGTACTTC. It codes for CASSLPNTYEQYF. The rearrangement joins TRBV7-9 to TRBJ2-7; D is ambiguous. V was trimmed by 3 bases and J by 2 bases, leaving 8 bases between them. Germline-derived CDR1 and CDR2 are SEHNR and FQNEAQ (reference sequence). The CDR3 consists of 13 residues. The complete variable domain, with remaining parts taken from reference TRBV7-9 and TRBJ2-7, reads DTGVSQNPRHKITKRGQNVTFRCDPISEHNRLYWYRQTLGQGPEFLTYFQNEAQLEKSRLLSDRFSAERPKGSFSTLEIQRTEQGDSAMYLCASSLPNTYEQYFGPGTRLTVT.

This clone was seen only once. The rearrangement uses TRBV7-6 and TRBJ2-5, with D perhaps given as TRBD1 or TRBD2 (5 bases each). Between the trimmed V and J ends, which lost 3 bases and 5 bases, there was a span of 16 bases. The germline CDR1 and CDR2 sequences are SGHVS and FNYEAQ. CDR3 length: 15 residues. The CDR3 nucleotides are TGTGCCAGCAGCTTGCAAACGGGGCGCGTCGAGACCCAGTACTTC. It translates to CASSLQTGRVETQYF. Full variable domain (rest looked up from reference TRBV7-6 and TRBJ2-5): GAGVSQSPRYKVTKRGQDVALRCDPISGHVSLYWYRQALGQGPEFLTYFNYEAQQDKSGLPNDRFSAERPEGSISTLTIQRTEQRDSAMYRCASSLQTGRVETQYFGPGTRLLVL.

This sequence joins TRBV6-1 and TRBJ2-7; D possibly corresponds to TRBD2 (5 bases). Germline CDR1 and CDR2: MNHNS and SASEGT. Trimming pared 0 bases from V and 6 bases from J, leaving 15 bases between. This CDR3 is 15 amino acids long. The CDR3 coding sequence is TGTGCCAGCAGTGAAGCGTCCTTTAGCCGGGGCGAGCAGTACTTC. Its translation: CASSEASFSRGEQYF.

With respect to this clone: An end of the junction does not agree with germline; a read error may underlie this. V and J are TRBV2 and TRBJ2-2; D may be TRBD1 (5 bases). Germline V CDR1 and CDR2: SNHLY, FYNNEI. The CDR3 consists of 17 residues. CDR3 region: CASSAAFLPGNAGELFF. The CDR3, as DNA: TGTGCCAGCAGTGCCGCTTTTCTTCCAGGGAACGCCGGGGAGCTGTTTTTT.

This clone appeared a single time. The chain has TRBV9 and TRBJ1-1; D is undetermined. CDR1 is SGDLS and CDR2 is YYNGEE in the germline V gene. V lost 2 bases, J lost 0 bases, and 11 bases lay in between. The CDR3 extends over 15 amino acids. Written as DNA, the CDR3 is TGTGCCAGCAGCGTGGCAGGCCGCATGAACACTGAAGCTTTCTTT. Encoded protein: CASSVAGRMNTEAFF.

CDR3 protein: CAISESLQGAGGELFF. The CDR3 DNA reads as TGTGCCATCAGTGAGTCATTACAGGGGGCAGGCGGGGAGCTGTTTTTT. The rearrangement uses TRBV10-3 and TRBJ2-2; 9 nucleotides match TRBD1. The CDR3 extends over 16 amino acids. CDR1 is ENHRY and CDR2 is SYGVKD in the germline V gene. The ends lost 0 bases at V and 7 bases at J; junction bases unmatched: 6.